These 22 T cell receptor beta chains were sequenced from one sample in a study of control samples from healthy donors and cancer patients (dated by TCRdb to the early 2020s). Libraries were built with the immunoSEQ multiplex PCR assay. TCRdb stores this immuneACCESS table with in-frame sequences only. Part of the clones is absent; in the studies checked, under half of the shortfall reflects unresolved V genes, and no reason is known for the rest. This sample holds 130,000 to 150,000 clones; roughly 92% were observed only once. The ten biggest clones cover 11% of the sample. Input material: blood. The receptors were sampled from a young man in good health.

The gene calls are TRBV12-5 and TRBJ2-1, with a possible D match to TRBD2 (5 bases). CDR1 and CDR2 from the germline V gene are LGHNT and FRNRAP. This CDR3 has 17 amino acids. Trimming stripped 2 bases from V and 1 base from J, with 15 bases between. The CDR3 is CASGLLSGGWSYNEQFF. The DNA of the CDR3 is TGTGCTAGTGGTTTGTTGAGCGGTGGCTGGTCCTACAATGAGCAGTTCTTC.

The chain uses TRBV5-4 and TRBJ1-6, with D uncertain. CDR3 length: 13 residues. Trimming cost V 3 bases and J 8 bases, with 9 bases left between them. Germline lookup yields CDR1 SGHNT and CDR2 YYREEE (reference sequence). The chain's CDR3 is CASSSWTDSPLHF. As DNA, the CDR3 is TGTGCCAGCAGCTCTTGGACTGATTCACCCCTCCACTTT.

The V and J genes are TRBV11-2 and TRBJ2-5; D is uncertain. The CDR3 contains 16 residues. V was trimmed by 0 bases and J by 1 base, leaving 12 bases between them. Germline CDR1 reads SGHAT; CDR2 reads FQNNGV. The CDR3 nucleotides read TGTGCCAGCAGCTTAGATCTTATGAGCAGCCAAGAGACCCAGTACTTC. It translates to CASSLDLMSSQETQYF.

The gene calls are TRBV28 and TRBJ2-5; D is uncertain. Germline values: CDR1 MDHEN, CDR2 SYDVKM. CDR3 length equals 14 residues. The V end lost 3 bases, the J end lost 1 base, and 9 bases lay between the germline ends. CDR3 amino acids: CASSFGRVQETQYF. The CDR3 region has the DNA TGTGCCAGCAGTTTCGGTAGGGTCCAAGAGACCCAGTACTTC.

This sequence joins TRBV19 and TRBJ1-3; maybe TRBD1 (5 bases). The germline V gene has CDR1 LNHDA and CDR2 SQIVND (reference sequence). Between the trimmed V and J ends, which lost 3 bases and 0 bases, there was a span of 12 bases. This CDR3 contains 16 residues. The CDR3 DNA reads TGTGCCAGTAGTATGTTGGGGACGAACTCTGGAAACACCATATATTTT. Amino acids: CASSMLGTNSGNTIYF.

The V gene is TRBV12-3 or TRBV12-4, the J gene TRBJ2-7; D is uncertain. The CDR3 is made up of 10 amino acids. V dropped 6 bases and J dropped 10 bases, with 10 bases sitting between them. CDR3 region: CASRGTAQYF. In nucleotides, the CDR3 is TGTGCCAGCAGAGGCACGGCTCAGTACTTC.

The rearrangement uses TRBV18 and TRBJ1-2; D is perhaps TRBD1 (5 bases). CDR1 and CDR2 from the germline V gene are KGHSH and LQKENI. The CDR3 spans 14 residues. The ends were cut back, 3 bases at V and 4 bases at J, with 12 bases in the middle. CDR3 amino acids: CASSPTTDIYGYTF. CDR3 DNA sequence: TGTGCCAGCTCACCCACGACAGATATCTATGGCTACACCTTC.

The chain couples TRBV5-1 to TRBJ1-1, with D unresolved. V was shortened by 4 bases and J by 3 bases, with 16 bases between the two germline ends. CDR3 size: 15 residues. Germline assignment: CDR1 SGHRS and CDR2 YFSETQ. The CDR3 DNA reads TGCGCCAGCAGCAGGAAACCCGGAGTCGACACTGAAGCTTTCTTT. This encodes CASSRKPGVDTEAFF. Full variable domain (remainder filled in from reference TRBV5-1 and TRBJ1-1): KAGVTQTPRYLIKTRGQQVTLSCSPISGHRSVSWYQQTPGQGLQFLFEYFSETQRNKGNFPGRFSGRQFSNSRSEMNVSTLELGDSALYLCASSRKPGVDTEAFFGQGTRLTVV.

The V call is TRBV5-1, the J call TRBJ2-3, with TRBD2 matching 10 bases. CDR1 is SGHRS, CDR2 YFSETQ, per germline. Trimming took 4 bases from V and 3 from J; bases not matched to a gene: 5. This CDR3 region has 15 residues. Here the CDR3 DNA reads TGCGCCAGCAGCCTAGTAGCGGGGGGAACAGATACGCAGTATTTT. Its translation is CASSLVAGGTDTQYF.

The chain is built from TRBV6-5 and TRBJ1-5; D is uncertain. Trimming pared 0 bases from V and 7 bases from J, leaving 7 bases between. The CDR3 is 13 amino acids. CDR1 is MNHEY and CDR2 is SVGAGI in the germline V gene. CDR3 loop: CASSYSPVQPQHF. The CDR3 DNA reads as TGTGCCAGCAGTTACTCGCCAGTCCAGCCCCAGCATTTT.

The V and J genes are TRBV6-6 and TRBJ2-5; D gene uncertain. Trimming removed 0 bases from V and 0 bases from J, with 8 bases in between. Per germline, CDR1 MNHNY and CDR2 SVGAGI (reference sequence). The CDR3 length is 15 residues. The CDR3 bases are TGTGCCAGCAGTTACTCGAAGGTAGACCAAGAGACCCAGTACTTC. It translates to CASSYSKVDQETQYF.

The rearrangement links TRBV28 to TRBJ2-1; 8 bases align to TRBD1. With V trimmed by 6 bases and J by 6 bases, 13 bases remained unmatched. CDR1 is MDHEN, CDR2 SYDVKM, per germline. The CDR3 sequence is 16 residues long. CDR3 DNA sequence: TGTGCCAGCAGCTCTCACAGGGGGACGGCTCGCAATGAGCAGTTCTTC. Translated, it gives CASSSHRGTARNEQFF.

The chain joins TRBV30 to TRBJ2-1; 8 bases agree with TRBD1. In germline, CDR1 is GTSNPN, CDR2 SVGIG (reference sequence). V was clipped by 0 bases and J by 7 bases; unmatched bases: 5. The CDR3 contains 14 residues. The CDR3 spells CAWSVGQGRNEQFF. In DNA, the CDR3 is TGTGCCTGGAGTGTCGGACAGGGAAGAAATGAGCAGTTCTTC.

This sequence joins TRBV4-1 and TRBJ2-7; D is perhaps TRBD1 (6 bases). Germline V CDR1 and CDR2: MGHRA, YSYEKL. This CDR3 has 13 amino acids. Trimming cost V 4 bases and J 4 bases, with 11 bases left between them. The CDR3 region is CASSRDTEYEQYF. CDR3 sequence (DNA): TGCGCCAGCAGCCGGGACACAGAATACGAGCAGTACTTC.

V usage is TRBV10-1 and J usage is TRBJ1-1, with D perhaps TRBD1 (5 bases). CDR3 size: 13 residues. Germline V lookup: CDR1 WNHNN, CDR2 SYGVQD (reference sequence). V shed 7 bases and J shed 1 base, with 10 bases lying between them. The CDR3 bases are TGCGCCAGCAAAGGCGGGGGGAACACTGAAGCTTTCTTT. Encoded protein: CASKGGGNTEAFF.

This sequence joins TRBV20-1 and TRBJ1-1, with D uncertain. The V gene lost 4 bases and the J gene lost 6 bases, with 6 bases spanning the gap. The CDR3 has 10 residues. Germline V gene sequence: CDR1 DFQATT, CDR2 SNEGSKA (reference sequence). CDR3 region: CSAKHSEAFF. The CDR3 region has the DNA TGCAGTGCTAAGCACTCTGAAGCTTTCTTT.

V is TRBV7-9 and J is TRBJ2-3; 11 bases fit TRBD2. V lost 4 bases and J lost 6; bases outside the gene matches: 3. Germline assignment: CDR1 SEHNR and CDR2 FQNEAQ (reference sequence). This CDR3 spans 14 amino acids. The CDR3 spells CASSSTSGSDTQYF. The CDR3 DNA reads TGTGCCAGCAGCTCAACTAGCGGGAGTGATACGCAGTATTTT.

This rearrangement joins TRBV5-1 to TRBJ1-1; D uncertain. The germline V gene encodes CDR1 SGHRS and CDR2 YFSETQ. V was shortened by 5 bases and J by 4 bases, with 21 bases between the two germline ends. The CDR3 contains 16 residues. CDR3 in amino acids: CASSLRTSSPSTEAFF. The CDR3 region has the DNA TGCGCCAGCAGTTTACGAACGTCGAGTCCGAGCACTGAAGCTTTCTTT. The complete variable domain, with remaining parts taken from reference TRBV5-1 and TRBJ1-1, reads KAGVTQTPRYLIKTRGQQVTLSCSPISGHRSVSWYQQTPGQGLQFLFEYFSETQRNKGNFPGRFSGRQFSNSRSEMNVSTLELGDSALYLCASSLRTSSPSTEAFFGQGTRLTVV.

Details on this clone: The sample contains more than one DNA sequence encoding this CDR3. The chain has TRBV5-1 and TRBJ1-1; D gene ambiguous. Trimming left V 0 bases short and J 2 bases short, with 5 bases between. This CDR3 spans 13 amino acids. Germline V gene data show CDR1 as SGHRS and CDR2 as YFSETQ. The CDR3 is CASSLGVNTEAFF. DNA of the CDR3: TGCGCCAGCAGCTTGGGGGTAAACACTGAAGCTTTCTTT.

This clone was seen once. The chain carries TRBV2 and TRBJ1-2, with D tentatively TRBD1 (5 bases). Germline assignment: CDR1 SNHLY and CDR2 FYNNEI. The CDR3 consists of 14 residues. V was cut by 4 bases and J by 4 bases, with 13 bases left in between. The CDR3 nucleotides read TGTGCCAGCAGTGGCCTTGGGGGTTTCTATGGCTACACCTTC. Translated: CASSGLGGFYGYTF.

The chain recombines TRBV6-4 with TRBJ1-2; D remains unclear. This CDR3 spans 13 amino acids. V lost 6 bases to trimming and J lost 7 bases, with 15 bases between them. Germline V gives CDR1 MRHNA, CDR2 SNTAGT. CDR3 protein: CASSPGDSLGYTF. CDR3 bases: TGTGCCAGCAGCCCCGGCGACTCCCTTGGCTACACCTTC.

The V gene is TRBV5-4, the J gene TRBJ1-1; the D gene is possibly TRBD1 (5 bases). Per the germline V gene, CDR1 is SGHNT and CDR2 is YYREEE (reference sequence). Trimming took 0 bases from V and 1 from J, leaving 10 bases between them. The CDR3 has 15 amino acids. The DNA for the CDR3 is TGTGCCAGCAGCTTGGCCGGGGGTAGGAACACTGAAGCTTTCTTT. Its protein is CASSLAGGRNTEAFF.